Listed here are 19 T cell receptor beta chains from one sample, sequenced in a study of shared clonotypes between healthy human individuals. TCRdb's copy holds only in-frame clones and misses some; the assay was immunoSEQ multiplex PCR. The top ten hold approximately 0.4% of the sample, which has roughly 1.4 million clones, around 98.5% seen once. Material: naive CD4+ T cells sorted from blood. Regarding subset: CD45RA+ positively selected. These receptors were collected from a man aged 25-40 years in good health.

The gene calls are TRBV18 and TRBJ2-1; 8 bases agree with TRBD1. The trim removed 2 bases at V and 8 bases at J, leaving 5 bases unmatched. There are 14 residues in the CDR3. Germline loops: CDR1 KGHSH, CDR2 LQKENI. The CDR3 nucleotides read TGTGCCAGCTCACCAAGCAGGGGGCGCGATGAGCAGTTCTTC. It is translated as CASSPSRGRDEQFF.

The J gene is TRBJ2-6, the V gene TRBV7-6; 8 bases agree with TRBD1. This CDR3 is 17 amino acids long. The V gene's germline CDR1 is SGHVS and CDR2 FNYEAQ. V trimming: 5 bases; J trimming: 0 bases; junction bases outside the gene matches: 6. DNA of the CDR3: TGTGCCAGCAGCCGAGGACAGGGAAGCTCTGGGGCCAACGTCCTGACTTTC. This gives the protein CASSRGQGSSGANVLTF.

The CDR3 nucleotides are TGTGCCTGGAGCCAGAGACAGGTGGGGAACACTGAAGCTTTCTTT. Protein sequence: CAWSQRQVGNTEAFF. This chain links TRBV30 with TRBJ1-1, with TRBD1 as a possible D gene (6 bases). Germline-derived CDR1 and CDR2 are GTSNPN and SVGIG (reference sequence). The CDR3 has 15 amino acids. Trimming cost V 3 bases and J 1 base, with 15 bases left between them.

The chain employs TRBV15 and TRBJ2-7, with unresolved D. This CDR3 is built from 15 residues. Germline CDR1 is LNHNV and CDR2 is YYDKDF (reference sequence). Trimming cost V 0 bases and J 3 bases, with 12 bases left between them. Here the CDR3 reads CATSREESLNYEQYF. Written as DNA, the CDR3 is TGTGCCACCAGCAGAGAAGAAAGTCTCAACTACGAGCAGTACTTC.

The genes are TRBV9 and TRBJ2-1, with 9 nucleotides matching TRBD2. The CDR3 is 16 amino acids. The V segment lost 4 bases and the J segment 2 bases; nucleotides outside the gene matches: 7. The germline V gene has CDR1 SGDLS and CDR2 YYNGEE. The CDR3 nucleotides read TGTGCCAGCAGCCCCGTACCTAGCGGGACCTACAATGAGCAGTTCTTC. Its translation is CASSPVPSGTYNEQFF.

Written as DNA, the CDR3 is TGTGCCAGCAGATATAGACTAGCGGGAGGACCGAAGTACGAGCAGTACTTC. It yields the protein CASRYRLAGGPKYEQYF. This sequence joins TRBV2 and TRBJ2-7, with 13 bases identical to TRBD2. This CDR3 region has 17 residues. With 6 bases clipped from V and 4 bases from J, the junction kept 12 bases outside the gene matches. Germline V gives CDR1 SNHLY, CDR2 FYNNEI.

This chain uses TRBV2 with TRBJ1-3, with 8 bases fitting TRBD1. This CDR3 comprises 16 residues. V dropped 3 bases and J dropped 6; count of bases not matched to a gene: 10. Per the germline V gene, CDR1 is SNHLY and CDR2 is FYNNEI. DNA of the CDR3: TGTGCCAGCAGTGAGGTTAGGACAGGGCGCGCAAACACCATATATTTT. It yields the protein CASSEVRTGRANTIYF.

The CDR3: CASSQVSRRGTEAFF. For the CDR3, the DNA is TGTGCCAGCAGCCAAGTTTCCCGCAGGGGCACTGAAGCTTTCTTT. The chain couples TRBV14 to TRBJ1-1; maybe TRBD1 (6 bases). The germline V and J ends were trimmed by 1 base and 4 bases, with 13 bases remaining between them. Germline V lookup: CDR1 SGHDN, CDR2 FVKESK. The CDR3 contains 15 residues.

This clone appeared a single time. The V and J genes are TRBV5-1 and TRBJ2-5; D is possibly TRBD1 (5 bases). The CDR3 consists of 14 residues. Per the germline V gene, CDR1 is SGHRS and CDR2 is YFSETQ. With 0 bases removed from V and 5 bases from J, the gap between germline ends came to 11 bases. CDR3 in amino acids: CASSLAGQGETQYF. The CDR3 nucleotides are TGCGCCAGCAGCTTGGCCGGGCAGGGCGAGACCCAGTACTTC.

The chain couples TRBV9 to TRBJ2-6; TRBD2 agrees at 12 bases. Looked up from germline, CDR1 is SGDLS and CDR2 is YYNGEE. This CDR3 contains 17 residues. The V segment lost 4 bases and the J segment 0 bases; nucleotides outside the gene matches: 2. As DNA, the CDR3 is TGTGCCAGCAGCTTGACTAGCGGGAGCTCTGGGGCCAACGTCCTGACTTTC. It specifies CASSLTSGSSGANVLTF.

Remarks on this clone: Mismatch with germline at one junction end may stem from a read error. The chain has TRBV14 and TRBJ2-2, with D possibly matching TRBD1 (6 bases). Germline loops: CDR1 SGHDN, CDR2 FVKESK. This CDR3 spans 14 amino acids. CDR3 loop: CASRQVDRPRELFF. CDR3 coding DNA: TGTGCCAGCAGGCAAGTAGACAGGCCCAGGGAGCTGTTTTTT. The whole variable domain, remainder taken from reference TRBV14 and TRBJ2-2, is EAGVTQFPSHSVIEKGQTVTLRCDPISGHDNLYWYRRVMGKEIKFLLHFVKESKQDESGMPNNRFLAERTGGTYSTLKVQPAELEDSGVYFCASRQVDRPRELFFGEGSRLTVL.

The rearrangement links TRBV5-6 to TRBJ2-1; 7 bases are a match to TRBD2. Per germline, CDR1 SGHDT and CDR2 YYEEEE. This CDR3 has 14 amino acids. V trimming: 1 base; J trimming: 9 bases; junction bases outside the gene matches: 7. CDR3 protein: CASSLWLAETEQFF. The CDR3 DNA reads TGTGCCAGCAGCTTGTGGCTAGCGGAAACTGAGCAGTTCTTC.

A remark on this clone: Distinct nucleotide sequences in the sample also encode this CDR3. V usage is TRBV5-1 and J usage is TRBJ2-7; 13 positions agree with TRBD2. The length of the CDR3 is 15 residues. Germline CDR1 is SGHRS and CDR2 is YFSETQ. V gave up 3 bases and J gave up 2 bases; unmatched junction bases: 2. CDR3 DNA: TGCGCCAGCAGCTCCGGACTAGCGGGAGCCTACGAGCAGTACTTC. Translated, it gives CASSSGLAGAYEQYF.

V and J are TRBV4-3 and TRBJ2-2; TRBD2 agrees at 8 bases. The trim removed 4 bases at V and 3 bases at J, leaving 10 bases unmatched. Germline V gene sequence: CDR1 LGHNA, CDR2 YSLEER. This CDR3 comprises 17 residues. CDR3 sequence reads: CASSPLKSGGDTGELFF. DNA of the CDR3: TGCGCCAGCAGCCCCCTCAAGTCGGGAGGGGACACCGGGGAGCTGTTTTTT.

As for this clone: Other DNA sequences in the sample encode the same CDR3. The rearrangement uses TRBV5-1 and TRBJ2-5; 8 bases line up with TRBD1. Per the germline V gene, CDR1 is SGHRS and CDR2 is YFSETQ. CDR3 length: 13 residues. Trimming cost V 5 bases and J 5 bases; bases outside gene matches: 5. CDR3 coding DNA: TGCGCCAGCAGTCCAGGGGGCGTTGAGACCCAGTACTTC. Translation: CASSPGGVETQYF. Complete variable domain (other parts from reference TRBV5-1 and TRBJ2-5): KAGVTQTPRYLIKTRGQQVTLSCSPISGHRSVSWYQQTPGQGLQFLFEYFSETQRNKGNFPGRFSGRQFSNSRSEMNVSTLELGDSALYLCASSPGGVETQYFGPGTRLLVL.

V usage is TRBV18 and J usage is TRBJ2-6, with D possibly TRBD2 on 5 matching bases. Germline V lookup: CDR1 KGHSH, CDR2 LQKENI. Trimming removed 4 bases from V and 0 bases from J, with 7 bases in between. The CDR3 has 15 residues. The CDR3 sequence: CASSHRGSGANVLTF. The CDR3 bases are TGTGCCAGCTCACACCGGGGCTCTGGGGCCAACGTCCTGACTTTC.

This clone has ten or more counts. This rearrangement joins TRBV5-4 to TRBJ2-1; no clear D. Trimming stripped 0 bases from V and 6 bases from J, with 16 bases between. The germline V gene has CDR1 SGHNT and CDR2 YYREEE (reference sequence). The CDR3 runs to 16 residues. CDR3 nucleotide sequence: TGTGCCAGCAGCTTGGGGTACGCCAGGTCTGGCAATGAGCAGTTCTTC. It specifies CASSLGYARSGNEQFF.

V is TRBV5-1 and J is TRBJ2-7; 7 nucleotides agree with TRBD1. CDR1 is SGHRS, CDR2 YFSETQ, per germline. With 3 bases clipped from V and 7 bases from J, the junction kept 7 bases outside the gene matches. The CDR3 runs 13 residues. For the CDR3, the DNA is TGCGCCAGCAGCTGGGGGACAGACCAAGAGCAGTACTTC. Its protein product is CASSWGTDQEQYF.

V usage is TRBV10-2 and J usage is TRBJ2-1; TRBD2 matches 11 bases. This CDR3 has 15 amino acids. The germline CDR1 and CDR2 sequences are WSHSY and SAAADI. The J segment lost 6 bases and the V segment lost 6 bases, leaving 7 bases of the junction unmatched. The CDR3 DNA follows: TGCGCCAGCAGGGTAGCGGGAGGGCCTCCCAATGAGCAGTTCTTC. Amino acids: CASRVAGGPPNEQFF.